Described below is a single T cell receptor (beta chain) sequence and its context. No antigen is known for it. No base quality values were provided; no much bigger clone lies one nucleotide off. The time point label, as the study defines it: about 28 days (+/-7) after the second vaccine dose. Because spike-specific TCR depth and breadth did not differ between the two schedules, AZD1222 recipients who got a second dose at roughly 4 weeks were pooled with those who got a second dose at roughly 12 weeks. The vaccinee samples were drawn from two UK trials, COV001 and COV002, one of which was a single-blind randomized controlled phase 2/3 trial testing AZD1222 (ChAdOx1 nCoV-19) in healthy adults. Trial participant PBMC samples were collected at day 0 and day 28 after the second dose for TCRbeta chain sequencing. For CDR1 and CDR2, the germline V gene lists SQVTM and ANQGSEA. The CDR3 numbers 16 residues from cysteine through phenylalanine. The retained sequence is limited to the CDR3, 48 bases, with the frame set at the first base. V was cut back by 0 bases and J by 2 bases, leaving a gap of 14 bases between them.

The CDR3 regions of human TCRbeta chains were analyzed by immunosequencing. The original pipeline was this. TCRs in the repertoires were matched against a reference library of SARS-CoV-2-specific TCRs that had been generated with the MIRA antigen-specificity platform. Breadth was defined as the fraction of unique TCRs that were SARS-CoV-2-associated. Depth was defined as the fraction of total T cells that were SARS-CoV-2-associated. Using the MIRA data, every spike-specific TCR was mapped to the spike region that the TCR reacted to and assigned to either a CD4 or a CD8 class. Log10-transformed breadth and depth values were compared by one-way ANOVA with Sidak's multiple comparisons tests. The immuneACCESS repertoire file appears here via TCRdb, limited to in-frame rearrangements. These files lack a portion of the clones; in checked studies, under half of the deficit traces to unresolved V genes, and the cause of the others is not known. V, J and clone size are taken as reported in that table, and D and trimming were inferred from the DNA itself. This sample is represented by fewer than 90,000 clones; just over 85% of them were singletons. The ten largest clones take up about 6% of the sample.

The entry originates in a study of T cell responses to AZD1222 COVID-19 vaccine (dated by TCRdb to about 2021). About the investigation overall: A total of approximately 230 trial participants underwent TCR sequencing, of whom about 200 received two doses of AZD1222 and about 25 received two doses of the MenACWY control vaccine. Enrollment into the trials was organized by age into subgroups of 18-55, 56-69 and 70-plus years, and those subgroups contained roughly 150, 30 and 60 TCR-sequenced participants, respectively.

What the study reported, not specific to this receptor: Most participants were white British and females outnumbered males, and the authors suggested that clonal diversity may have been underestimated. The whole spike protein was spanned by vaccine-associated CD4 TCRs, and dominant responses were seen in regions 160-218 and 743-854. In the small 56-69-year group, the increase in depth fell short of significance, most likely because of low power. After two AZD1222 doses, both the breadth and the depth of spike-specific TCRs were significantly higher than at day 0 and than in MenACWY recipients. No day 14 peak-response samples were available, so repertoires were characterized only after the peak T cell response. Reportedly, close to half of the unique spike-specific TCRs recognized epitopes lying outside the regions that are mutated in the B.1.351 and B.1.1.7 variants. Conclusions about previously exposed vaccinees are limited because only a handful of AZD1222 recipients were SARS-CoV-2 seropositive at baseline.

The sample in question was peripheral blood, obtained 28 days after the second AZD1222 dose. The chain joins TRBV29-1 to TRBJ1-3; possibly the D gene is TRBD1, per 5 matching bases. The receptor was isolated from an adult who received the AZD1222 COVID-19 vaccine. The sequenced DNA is TGCAGCGTTGAAGATGGGTTTACAGGAGCTGGAAACACCATATATTTT. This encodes CSVEDGFTGAGNTIYF.